The following is a T cell receptor beta chain sequence with its context. The antigen is undetermined. Method: immunoSEQ multiplex PCR; TCRdb's copy keeps in-frame clones and lacks some. Among over 100,000 clones listed, roughly 60% were seen once. The record originates from a study of cytotoxic CD8 clonotypes in ibrutinib-treated CLL. Study-wide points: Clonality (at baseline) was higher than in age-matched healthy donors and tracked circulating CD8+ T-cell counts. Clonality, elevated at ibrutinib response, dropped back toward baseline at progression.

The receptor's source is a human donor with chronic lymphocytic leukemia. Material: PBMCs, obtained after 24 months of ibrutinib treatment.

The CDR3 spells CASSERASGYTF. The CDR3 region has the DNA TGTGCCAGCAGTGAAAGGGCCTCTGGCTACACCTTC. The genes are TRBV6-1 and TRBJ1-2; D uncertain. The CDR3 is 12 amino acids. Looked up from germline, CDR1 is MNHNS and CDR2 is SASEGT. V was shortened by 2 bases and J by 7 bases, with 8 bases between the two germline ends.